This entry is about one TCR beta chain. This entry is derived from a study of blood T cell repertoires in COVID-19. As for the study in general: The analysed material was cDNA or gDNA that came from T cells, B-cell-depleted T cells, or PBMCs.

The germline V and J ends were trimmed by 0 bases and 5 bases, with 13 bases remaining between them. Germline assignment: CDR1 GTSNPN and CDR2 SVGIG (reference sequence). This CDR3 contains 14 residues. Original data processing: Reference gene primers were amplified, and this amplification served to estimate nucleated cell counts. TCRdb's table, derived via immunoSEQ multiplex PCR, lists solely in-frame clones and lacks some. The DNA was the basis for D and trimming; V, J and clone size are from that table. The table has tens of thousands of clones, about 90% seen once; the top ten hold approximately 4.3%.

This sequence joins TRBV30 and TRBJ1-2; D is perhaps TRBD1 (6 bases). The sequenced sample consisted of peripheral blood. The sequence was obtained from a man in his sixties with acute or convalescent COVID-19. CDR3 in amino acids: CAWSVVGGAYGYTF. In nucleotides, the CDR3 is TGTGCCTGGAGTGTAGTAGGGGGAGCTTATGGCTACACCTTC.